Below, 20 T cell receptor beta chains from the same sample are listed, as sequenced in a study of blood T cell repertoires in COVID-19. TCRdb's table, derived via immunoSEQ multiplex PCR, lists solely in-frame clones and lacks some. The sample has just over 250,000 clones, approximately 88% seen once. Sequencing input: peripheral blood. The receptors originated from a woman in her 70s with COVID-19, enrolled during active disease.

This chain uses TRBV7-6 with TRBJ2-1; 7 bases are shared with TRBD2. The ends lost 0 bases at V and 10 bases at J; junction bases unmatched: 15. The CDR3 extends over 17 amino acids. Germline V lookup: CDR1 SGHVS, CDR2 FNYEAQ. The CDR3 DNA reads TGTGCCAGCAGCTTAGCACGTTTTCCTAGCGGCGTTCGGGAGCAGTTCTTC. Encoded protein: CASSLARFPSGVREQFF.

The rearrangement links TRBV6-2 or TRBV6-3 to TRBJ2-3, with a tentative D call TRBD1 (7 bases). The CDR3 is made up of 15 amino acids. Trimming removed 0 bases from V and 2 bases from J, with 9 bases in between. In germline, CDR1 is MNHEY, CDR2 SVGEGT. The CDR3 sequence is CASSYSEGATDTQYF. CDR3 sequence (DNA): TGTGCCAGCAGTTACTCGGAGGGGGCCACAGATACGCAGTATTTT.

Only one count was recorded for this clone. This chain connects TRBV10-3 to TRBJ1-1; TRBD1 aligns across 11 bases. Trimming at V came to 10 bases and at J to 6 bases, leaving 7 bases not matched to a gene. Germline V lookup: CDR1 ENHRY, CDR2 SYGVKD. CDR3 length equals 13 residues. The CDR3 protein is CATLGQGVAEAFF. The CDR3 region has the DNA TGTGCCACGCTGGGACAGGGGGTGGCTGAAGCTTTCTTT.

This clone was counted a single time. This chain links TRBV19 with TRBJ2-1, with D tentatively TRBD2 (6 bases). The CDR3 is 16 amino acids. V lost 4 bases and J lost 6, with 19 bases in between. Germline assignment: CDR1 LNHDA and CDR2 SQIVND (reference sequence). The CDR3 here is CASSRGDAGYGNEQFF. CDR3 DNA: TGTGCCAGTAGTAGGGGGGACGCGGGGTATGGCAATGAGCAGTTCTTC. The entire variable domain, with the rest obtained from reference TRBV19 and TRBJ2-1, is as follows: DGGITQSPKYLFRKEGQNVTLSCEQNLNHDAMYWYRQDPGQGLRLIYYSQIVNDFQKGDIAEGYSVSREKKESFPLTVTSAQKNPTAFYLCASSRGDAGYGNEQFFGPGTRLTVL.

This clone occurred once. V usage is TRBV14 and J usage is TRBJ2-3; 9 positions agree with TRBD2. Germline CDR1 and CDR2: SGHDN and FVKESK. The V and J ends lost 1 base and 5 bases, in that order; junction bases with no gene match: 19. The CDR3 extends over 20 amino acids. CDR3 in amino acids: CASSQVPLAGTFYGRDTQYF. The CDR3 DNA is TGTGCCAGCAGCCAAGTGCCCCTAGCGGGAACGTTTTATGGTAGAGATACGCAGTATTTT. Based on the CDR3 plus reference TRBV14 and TRBJ2-3, the full variable domain is EAGVTQFPSHSVIEKGQTVTLRCDPISGHDNLYWYRRVMGKEIKFLLHFVKESKQDESGMPNNRFLAERTGGTYSTLKVQPAELEDSGVYFCASSQVPLAGTFYGRDTQYFGPGTRLTVL.

V is TRBV21-1 and J is TRBJ2-5; the table's D call of TRBD2 was not tested on the DNA. TRBV21-1 is a listed pseudogene. The length of the CDR3 is 15 residues. In nucleotides, the CDR3 is TGTGCCAGCACAACCGGGGTGGGCTCAGAGGAGACCCAGTACTTC. Encoded protein: CASTTGVGSEETQYF.

This clone was seen only once. The J gene is TRBJ2-3, the V gene TRBV28, with 10 bases identical to TRBD2. CDR1 is MDHEN and CDR2 is SYDVKM in the germline V gene. CDR3 length: 14 residues. V trimming: 8 bases; J trimming: 6 bases; junction bases outside the gene matches: 8. CDR3: CASGIPSGSDTQYF. Here the CDR3 DNA reads TGTGCCAGCGGAATACCTAGCGGGAGTGATACGCAGTATTTT.

V and J are TRBV28 and TRBJ1-2, with 8 bases that match TRBD1. CDR3 size: 15 residues. With 7 bases clipped from V and 2 bases from J, the junction kept 9 bases outside the gene matches. Germline V gives CDR1 MDHEN, CDR2 SYDVKM. CDR3 loop: CASTIDRGPNYGYTF. The CDR3 coding sequence is TGTGCCAGCACCATAGACAGGGGCCCAAACTATGGCTACACCTTC.

The chain recombines TRBV28 with TRBJ2-7; D call uncertain. The V gene's germline CDR1 is MDHEN and CDR2 SYDVKM. Trimming pared 6 bases from V and 5 bases from J, leaving 17 bases between. This CDR3 contains 14 residues. Here the CDR3 DNA reads TGTGCCAGCAGCCCACCCGCCTCTACCCACGAGCAGTACTTC. Protein: CASSPPASTHEQYF. The whole variable domain, remainder taken from reference TRBV28 and TRBJ2-7, is DVKVTQSSRYLVKRTGEKVFLECVQDMDHENMFWYRQDPGLGLRLIYFSYDVKMKEKGDIPEGYSVSREKKERFSLILESASTNQTSMYLCASSPPASTHEQYFGPGTRLTVT.

The chain couples TRBV5-1 to TRBJ1-1; D unclear. Trimming removed 3 bases at V and 4 bases at J, with 16 bases between. The CDR3 is made up of 15 amino acids. Per germline, CDR1 SGHRS and CDR2 YFSETQ. The CDR3 bases are TGCGCCAGCAGCTCGAGGGCGGCAAAGGTCACTGAAGCTTTCTTT. Amino acid sequence: CASSSRAAKVTEAFF.

This clone was counted a few times. The chain couples TRBV5-1 to TRBJ2-3, with D possibly TRBD2 on 5 matching bases. CDR1 is SGHRS, CDR2 YFSETQ, per germline. V lost 7 bases, J lost 7 bases, and 19 bases lay in between. This CDR3 is 14 amino acids long. CDR3 DNA sequence: TGCGCCAGCGCCTCTAGGGTTGGAGGTAATACGCAGTATTTT. Its protein product is CASASRVGGNTQYF. The variable domain in full, completed from reference TRBV5-1 and TRBJ2-3, reads KAGVTQTPRYLIKTRGQQVTLSCSPISGHRSVSWYQQTPGQGLQFLFEYFSETQRNKGNFPGRFSGRQFSNSRSEMNVSTLELGDSALYLCASASRVGGNTQYFGPGTRLTVL.

Only one count was recorded for this clone. The rearrangement links TRBV20-1 to TRBJ2-7; D remains ambiguous. Germline CDR1 and CDR2: DFQATT and SNEGSKA (reference sequence). The CDR3 consists of 11 residues. V was clipped by 5 bases and J by 4 bases, with 9 bases between them. The CDR3 is CSASQNYEQYF. DNA of the CDR3: TGCAGTGCTTCACAGAATTACGAGCAGTACTTC.

This chain uses TRBV18 with TRBJ2-7, with 12 bases identical to TRBD2. The germline V gene encodes CDR1 KGHSH and CDR2 LQKENI. Germline trimming cut 2 bases from V and 5 bases from J; bases unmatched to any gene: 4. The CDR3 contains 15 residues. The CDR3 nucleotides read TGTGCCAGCTCACCATCACTAGCGGGAGGTCACGAGCAGTACTTC. Translating gives CASSPSLAGGHEQYF.

The chain couples TRBV7-9 to TRBJ2-1; D perhaps matches TRBD2 (5 bases). Trimming stripped 1 base from V and 4 bases from J, with 8 bases between. This CDR3 is built from 14 residues. Germline lookup yields CDR1 SEHNR and CDR2 FQNEAQ (reference sequence). CDR3 loop: CASSLDPGYNEQFF. Here the CDR3 DNA reads TGTGCCAGCAGCTTAGACCCGGGATACAATGAGCAGTTCTTC.

The chain uses TRBV19 and TRBJ1-1; 7 nucleotides line up with TRBD1. CDR1 and CDR2 (germline): LNHDA, SQIVND (reference sequence). Unmatched junction bases numbered 5, after V lost 6 bases and J lost 4 bases. The CDR3 extends over 13 amino acids. In DNA form, the CDR3 reads TGTGCCAGTAGGACAGGGTGGGCCACTGAAGCTTTCTTT. It translates to CASRTGWATEAFF.

The chain is built from TRBV5-1 and TRBJ2-1; 11 nucleotides line up with TRBD1. CDR1 and CDR2 from the germline V gene are SGHRS and YFSETQ. CDR3 length: 15 amino acids. Trimming took 3 bases from V and 6 from J; bases not matched to a gene: 5. The CDR3 sequence: CASSSRTGGLNEQFF. As DNA, the CDR3 is TGCGCCAGCAGCTCAAGGACAGGGGGCCTCAATGAGCAGTTCTTC.

J is TRBJ1-2 and V is TRBV5-4; D possibly corresponds to TRBD1 (5 bases). CDR3 length: 17 residues. Germline V gene sequence: CDR1 SGHNT, CDR2 YYREEE (reference sequence). V lost 5 bases and J 6 bases, leaving 26 bases between the germline ends. Here the CDR3 reads CASRLLPRPGEKHGYTF. The CDR3, as DNA: TGTGCCAGCAGGCTGCTTCCGAGGCCGGGGGAGAAACATGGCTACACCTTC.

The rearrangement links TRBV6-4 to TRBJ2-7, with 8 bases aligning to TRBD1. From germline, CDR1 is MRHNA and CDR2 SNTAGT. J gave up 0 bases and V 7 bases, and 11 bases lay outside the gene matches. The CDR3 runs 16 residues. CDR3 sequence reads: CASKISAGGNSYEQYF. CDR3 coding DNA: TGTGCCAGCAAGATTTCGGCAGGGGGCAACTCCTACGAGCAGTACTTC.

The chain carries TRBV10-3 and TRBJ1-4; TRBD1 matches 8 bases. CDR1 and CDR2 from the germline V gene are ENHRY and SYGVKD. Germline trimming cut 10 bases from V and 2 bases from J; bases unmatched to any gene: 12. This CDR3 has 16 residues. The CDR3 nucleotides are TGTGCCACTGGGCAGGGGGCAATACTCACTAATGAAAAACTGTTTTTT. This gives the protein CATGQGAILTNEKLFF.

The chain links TRBV7-3 to TRBJ1-1, with TRBD1 matching over 10 bases. The CDR3 is 15 residues long. The junction had 9 bases not matched to a gene; V was cut back by 5 bases and J by 6 bases. The germline CDR1 and CDR2 sequences are SGHTA and FQGTGA. CDR3 sequence (DNA): TGTGCCAGCAGCCCCACGACAGGGGGCGCTTCTGAAGCTTTCTTT. This sequence encodes CASSPTTGGASEAFF.